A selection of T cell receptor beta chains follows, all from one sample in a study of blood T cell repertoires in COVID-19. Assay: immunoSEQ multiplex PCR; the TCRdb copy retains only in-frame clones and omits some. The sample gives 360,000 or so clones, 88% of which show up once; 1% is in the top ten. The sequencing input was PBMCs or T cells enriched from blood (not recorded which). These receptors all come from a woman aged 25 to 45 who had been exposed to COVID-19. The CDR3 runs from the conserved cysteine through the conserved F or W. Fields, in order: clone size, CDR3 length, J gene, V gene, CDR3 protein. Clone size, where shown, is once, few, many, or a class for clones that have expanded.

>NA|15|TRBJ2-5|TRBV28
CASSPPTTGGETQYF
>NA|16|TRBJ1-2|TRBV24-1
CATSDWTGGTNYGYTF
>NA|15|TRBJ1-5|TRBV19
CASTRSGQKNQPQHF
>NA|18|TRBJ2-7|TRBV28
CASSLRGGFIPDGDEQYF
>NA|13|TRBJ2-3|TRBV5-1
CASSLGEGNTQYF
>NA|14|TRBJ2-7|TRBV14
CASSRDRERHEQYF
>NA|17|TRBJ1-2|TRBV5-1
CASSPGGRVEPLYGYTF
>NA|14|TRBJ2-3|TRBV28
CAHPGTSHPDTQYF
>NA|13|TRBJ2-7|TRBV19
CASSILGNYEQYF
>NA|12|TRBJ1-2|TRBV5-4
CASSSDGYGYTF
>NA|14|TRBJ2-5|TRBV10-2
CASSVLAGGETQYF
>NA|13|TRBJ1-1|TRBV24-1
CATSDSNSREAFF
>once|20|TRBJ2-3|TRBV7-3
CASTLNVRLAGGPILDTQYF
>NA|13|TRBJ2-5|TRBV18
CASSPWEQETQYF
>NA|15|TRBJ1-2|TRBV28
CASSLGGQGLYGYTF
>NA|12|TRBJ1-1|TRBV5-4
CASSQGGVRAFF
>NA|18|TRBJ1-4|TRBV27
CASSLFRDRGRPNEKLFF
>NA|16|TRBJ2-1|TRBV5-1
CASSTSPGLAYNEQFF
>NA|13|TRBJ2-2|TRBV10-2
CASSEGVTGELFF
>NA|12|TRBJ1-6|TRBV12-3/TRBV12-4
CASRSGRSALHF
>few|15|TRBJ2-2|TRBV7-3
CASSLQGPDTGELFF
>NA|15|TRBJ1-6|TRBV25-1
CASSDRVGVNSPLHF
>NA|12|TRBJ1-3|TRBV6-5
CASTRPGNTIYF
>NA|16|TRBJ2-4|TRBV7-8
CASSSGLAVTENIQYF
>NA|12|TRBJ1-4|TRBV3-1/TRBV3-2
CASRPTEGELFF
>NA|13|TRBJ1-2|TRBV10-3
CASRDRADYGYTF
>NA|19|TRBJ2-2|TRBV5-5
CASSKVGTSRAIGTGELFF
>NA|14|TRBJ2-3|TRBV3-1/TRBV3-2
CASSQDAGTDTQYF
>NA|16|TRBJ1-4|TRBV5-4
CASSLGGRSTNEKLFF
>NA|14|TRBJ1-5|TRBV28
CASRRTYSNQPQHF
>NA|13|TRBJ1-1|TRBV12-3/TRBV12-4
CASSFAGNTEAFF
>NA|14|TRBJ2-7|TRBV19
CASSKWQGAYEQYF
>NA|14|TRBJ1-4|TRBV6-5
CASSYSTLREKLFF
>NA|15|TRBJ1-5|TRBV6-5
CASSYLQGSNQPQHF
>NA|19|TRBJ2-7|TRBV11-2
CASSLAAKVWTSKGNEQYF
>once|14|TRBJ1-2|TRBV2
CASTLNGEGYGYTF
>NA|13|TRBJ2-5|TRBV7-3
CASSPGTKETQYF
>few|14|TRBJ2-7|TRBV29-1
CSAAAGTEAYEQYF
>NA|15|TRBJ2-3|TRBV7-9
CASSMTSGSGYTQYF
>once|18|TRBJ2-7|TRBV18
CASSTTGTGVPDSYEQYF
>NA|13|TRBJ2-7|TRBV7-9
CASSFPGAYEQYF
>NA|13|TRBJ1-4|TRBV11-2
CAPYGRPEEKLFF
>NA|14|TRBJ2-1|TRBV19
CASRTSSAYNEQFF
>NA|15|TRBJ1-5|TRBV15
CATSTQGASNQPQHF
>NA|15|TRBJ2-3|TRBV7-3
CASSPTSGSTDTQYF
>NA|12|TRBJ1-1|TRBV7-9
CASSLDFGEAFF
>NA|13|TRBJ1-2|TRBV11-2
CASSAARVNGYTF
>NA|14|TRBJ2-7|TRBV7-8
CASSLRTGIHEQYF
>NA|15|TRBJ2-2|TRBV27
CASSLRAIDTGELFF
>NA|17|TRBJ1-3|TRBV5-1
CASSLAAGASSGNTIYF
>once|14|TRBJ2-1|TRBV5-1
CASSFSSGSNEQFF
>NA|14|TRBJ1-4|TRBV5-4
CASSFTGLGEKLFF
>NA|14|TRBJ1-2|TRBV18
CASSPSDRGDGYTF
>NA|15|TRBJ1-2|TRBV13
CASSPGQGRRYGYTF
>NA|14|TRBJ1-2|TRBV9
CASSVGGTQDGYTF
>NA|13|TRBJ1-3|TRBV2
CASIRETGNTIYF